The source of this T cell receptor beta chain is a study of blood T cell repertoires in COVID-19 (dated by TCRdb to 2020 to 2022). Study-level background: Samples covering the acute and convalescent phases of COVID-19 were provided by collaborators in the United States, Italy and Spain. Where HLA class I and class II types were available, the types were taken from metadata supplied by the sample provider, not from assay-based typing. Subjects who had been exposed to COVID-19, were actively infected with it, or had recovered from it provided the deeply sampled blood TCRbeta repertoires that made up the dataset. The repertoires were released in a freely available public database intended as a resource for research on the immune response to SARS-CoV-2. The prospective study material was composed of cDNA or gDNA derived from T cells, B-cell-depleted T cells, or PBMCs. A de-identified subject ID, COVID-19 status, age in years and sex were almost always included in the sample metadata. The samples were drawn from the first 160 participants of the ongoing ImmuneRACE study and from about 1,200 subjects provided by 6 global collaborators. What the authors observed across the whole study: Clinical and demographic metadata were provided uncurated, with the amount varying by source and participant.

The immunoSEQ Assay, a bias-controlled multiplex PCR, was used to amplify TCRbeta CDR3 regions from genomic DNA. In the original analysis: Within the assay, amplification of reference gene primers was used to estimate how many nucleated cells each sample contained. To quantify the absolute abundance of each unique TCRbeta CDR3 rearrangement, sequence reads were collapsed and filtered. For each sample, productive Simpson clonality was calculated by taking the square root of Simpson's diversity index across productive rearrangements. TCRdb took over this immuneACCESS table, retaining in-frame rearrangements with V and J assigned. Such tables are incomplete; in checked studies, under half of the missing clones stem from an unresolved V gene, and the remainder is unexplained. The V and J calls and the clone size are those of that table, but D and trimming were determined from the DNA. For this sample the table gives about 150,000 clones, of which roughly 89% were detected only once. The top ten clonotypes cover roughly 0.51% of the sample.

With regard to this clone: Its antigen is currently not known. No per-base quality is available; no much larger clone lies one base away.

The germline V gene (reference sequence) gives CDR1 as SEHNR and CDR2 as FQNEAQ. The junction shows trimming of 0 bases on V and 1 base on J, and the gene matches do not reach 6 bases of it. The CDR3 spans 18 residues, from the cysteine through the phenylalanine. Only CDR3 DNA remains: 54 bases, in frame from the first base. Each collaborating institution followed its own protocols to collect whole blood in K2EDTA tubes. Collaborator samples were shipped for TCRbeta analysis as frozen whole blood, isolated PBMCs, or DNA extracted from either sample type. This clonotype originated in a man aged 45 to 65 with acute or convalescent COVID-19. The rearranged segments are TRBV7-9 and TRBJ2-6; the junction holds 7 bases that match TRBD1. The sequenced sample was peripheral blood. The CDR3 sequence is CASSLARQGKSGANVLTF. The DNA sequence follows: TGTGCCAGCAGCTTAGCGAGACAGGGTAAATCTGGGGCCAACGTCCTGACTTTC.